This T cell receptor (beta chain) was sequenced during a study of cytomegalovirus exposure and HLA in healthy donors. Study results and limitations: Diagnosis of cytomegalovirus status made by the classifier reportedly showed high specificity and sensitivity. Being productive about 90% or about 30% of the time was typical of most TCR beta V segments in an earlier analysis. Overall, about 160 TCR beta chains were annotated as cytomegalovirus-associated.

The PCR made use of 60 Vbeta and 13 Jbeta primers. Sequenced by immunoSEQ multiplex PCR; TCRdb stores in-frame clones only, minus some. The sample gives approximately 190,000 clones, about 87% of which show up once; roughly 1.3% is in the top ten. The CDR3 runs 15 residues. CDR1 and CDR2 from the germline V gene are MNHEY and SMNVEV (reference sequence). Trimming removed 0 bases from V and 4 bases from J, with 12 bases in between. About this clone: Its antigen is not identified.

The sequence derives from a man aged 25 to 45 in good health and CMV-seronegative. The rearrangement links TRBV27 to TRBJ1-2, with D perhaps TRBD1 (5 bases). The source material was PBMCs. As DNA, the CDR3 is TGTGCCAGCAGTTTATCGGGGGGGGTGAGCTATGGCTACACCTTC. Translating gives CASSLSGGVSYGYTF.